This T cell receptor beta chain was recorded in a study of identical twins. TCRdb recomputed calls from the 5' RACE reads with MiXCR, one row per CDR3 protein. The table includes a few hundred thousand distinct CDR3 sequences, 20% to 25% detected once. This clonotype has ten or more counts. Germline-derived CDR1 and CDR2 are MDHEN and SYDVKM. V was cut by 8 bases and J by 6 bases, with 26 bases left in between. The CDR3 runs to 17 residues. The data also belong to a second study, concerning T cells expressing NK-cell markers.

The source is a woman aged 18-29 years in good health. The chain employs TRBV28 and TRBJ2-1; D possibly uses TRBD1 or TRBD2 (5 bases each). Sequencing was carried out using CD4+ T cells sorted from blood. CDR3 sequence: CASGSFQSGRNTNEQFF. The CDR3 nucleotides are TGTGCCAGCGGGAGCTTCCAATCGGGACGGAATACCAATGAGCAGTTCTTC.